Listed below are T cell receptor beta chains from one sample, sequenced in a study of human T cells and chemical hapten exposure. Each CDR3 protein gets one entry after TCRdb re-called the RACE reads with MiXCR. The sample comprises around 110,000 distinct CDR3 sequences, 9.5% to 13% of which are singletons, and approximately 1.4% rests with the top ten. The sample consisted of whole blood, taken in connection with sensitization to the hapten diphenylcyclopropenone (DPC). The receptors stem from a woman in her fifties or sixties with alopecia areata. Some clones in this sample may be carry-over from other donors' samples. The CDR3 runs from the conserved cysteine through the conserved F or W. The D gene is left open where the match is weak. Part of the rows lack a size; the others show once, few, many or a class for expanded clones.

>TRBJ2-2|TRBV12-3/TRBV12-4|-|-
TGTGCCAGCAGACCCGGGGCTGGCACCGGGGAGCTGTTTTTT
CASRPGAGTGELFF
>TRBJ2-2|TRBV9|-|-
TGTGCCAGCAAGCGACAGTCGAACACCGGGGAGCTGTTTTTT
CASKRQSNTGELFF
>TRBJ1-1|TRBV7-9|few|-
TGTGCCAGCAGCTTATCACAGATGGACACTGAAGCTTTCTTT
CASSLSQMDTEAFF
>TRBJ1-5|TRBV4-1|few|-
TGCGCCAGCAGCCAAGGGGTAACAGGGTACAATCAGCCCCAGCATTTT
CASSQGVTGYNQPQHF
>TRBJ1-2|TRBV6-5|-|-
TGTGCCAGCAGTTACATAACAGGCGGGATTAGCTACACCTTC
CASSYITGGISYTF
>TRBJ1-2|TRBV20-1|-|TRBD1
TGCAGACCCGACAGGGAAGGCTATGGCTACACCTTC
CRPDREGYGYTF
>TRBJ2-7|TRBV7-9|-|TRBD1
TGTGCCAGCAGCCTATGGACAGGGGGCGGCGAGCAGTACTTC
CASSLWTGGGEQYF
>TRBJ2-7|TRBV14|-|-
TGTGCCAGCAGCCAAGGGACCTTATACGAGCAGTACTTC
CASSQGTLYEQYF
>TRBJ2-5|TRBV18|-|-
TGTGCCAGCTCACCGGGCACCCCAACCCAGTACTTC
CASSPGTPTQYF
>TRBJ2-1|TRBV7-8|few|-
TGTGCCAGCAGCTTAGCGGGAGACTCCTACAATGAGCAGTTCTTC
CASSLAGDSYNEQFF
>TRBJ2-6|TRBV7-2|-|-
TGTGCCAGCACCCTAGGAGGCTCTGGGGCCAACGTCCTGACTTTC
CASTLGGSGANVLTF
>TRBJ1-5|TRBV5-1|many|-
TGCGCCAGCAGCTTGTCCGCGGGCAATCAGCCCCAGCATTTT
CASSLSAGNQPQHF
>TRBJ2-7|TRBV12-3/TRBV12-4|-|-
TGTGCCAGCAGAAAAAATACAGGGTACGAGCAGTACTTC
CASRKNTGYEQYF
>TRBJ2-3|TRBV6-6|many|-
TGTGCCAGCAGTTACGGCCGCGGCGCAGTTTACACAGATACGCAGTATTTT
CASSYGRGAVYTDTQYF
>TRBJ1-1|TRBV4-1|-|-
TGCGCCAGCAGCCCATTTGCGTGGGCGAACACTGAAGCTTTCTTT
CASSPFAWANTEAFF
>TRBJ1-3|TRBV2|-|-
TGTGCCAGCAGGTATCCAGGGAGCTCTGGAAACACCATATATTTT
CASRYPGSSGNTIYF
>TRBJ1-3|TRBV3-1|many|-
TGTGCCAGCAGCCAAGACAGGGTCGAAAACACCATATATTTT
CASSQDRVENTIYF
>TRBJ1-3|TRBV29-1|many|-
TGCAGCGCCGCGGCCGCTTTCTCTGGAAACACCATATATTTT
CSAAAAFSGNTIYF
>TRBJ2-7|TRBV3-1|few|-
TGTGCCAGCAGCCAAGTGGCGGTTGAGCAGAACTTC
CASSQVAVEQNF
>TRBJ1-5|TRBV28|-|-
TGTGCCAGCAGTGGCCCCTTTTGGAACCAGCATTTT
CASSGPFWNQHF
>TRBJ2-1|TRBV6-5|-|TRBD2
TGTGCCAGCAGTGAGGGGACTAGCGGGGACGGTGATCAGTTCTTC
CASSEGTSGDGDQFF
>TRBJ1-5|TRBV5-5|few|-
TGTGCCAGCAGCCTGGAGGGCGCTTGGGCCCAGCATTTT
CASSLEGAWAQHF
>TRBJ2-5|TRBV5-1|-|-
TGCGCCAGCAGATTAGGGGACCAAGAGACCCAGTACTTC
CASRLGDQETQYF
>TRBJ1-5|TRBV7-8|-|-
TGTGCCAGCAGCTTAGAGTTCAGAAATCAGCCCCAGCATTTT
CASSLEFRNQPQHF
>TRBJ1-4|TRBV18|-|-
TGTGCCAGCTCACAGGGGACTAATGAAAAACTGTTTTTT
CASSQGTNEKLFF
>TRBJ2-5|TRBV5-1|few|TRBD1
TGCGCCAGCAGCTTCGGACAGGGCGGCGAGACCCAGTACTTC
CASSFGQGGETQYF
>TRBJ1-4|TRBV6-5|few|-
TGTGCCAGCAGTTACTCGTCGGGATTTGGTGAAAAACTGTTTTTT
CASSYSSGFGEKLFF
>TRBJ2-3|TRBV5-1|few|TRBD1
TGCGCCAGCAGCTTGTACGGGACAGGCAGCACAGATACGCAGTATTTT
CASSLYGTGSTDTQYF
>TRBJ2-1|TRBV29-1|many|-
TGCAGCGTCTCGCCTGTCAATGAGCAGTTCTTC
CSVSPVNEQFF
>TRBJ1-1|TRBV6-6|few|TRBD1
TGTGCCAGCAGTTACTCTCCGGGACAGACGAACACTGAAGCTTTCTTT
CASSYSPGQTNTEAFF
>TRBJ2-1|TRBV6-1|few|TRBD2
TGTGCCAGCCGACCGGGACTAGCGGGAGGAAGGGGGAGGAATGAGCAGTTCTTC
CASRPGLAGGRGRNEQFF
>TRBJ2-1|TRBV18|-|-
TGTGCCAGCTCACTTTGGACGCCGAGCTCCTACAATGAGCAGTTCTTC
CASSLWTPSSYNEQFF
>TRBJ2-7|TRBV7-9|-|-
TGTGCCAGCAGGCCCCAAGCAGGGTTCGAGCAGTACTTC
CASRPQAGFEQYF
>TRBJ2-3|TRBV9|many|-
TGTGCCAGCAGCGTAGCAGATACGCAGTATTTT
CASSVADTQYF
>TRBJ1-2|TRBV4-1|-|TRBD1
TGCGCCAGCAGCCGTACAGGGGGCATGAGGGGCTACACCTTC
CASSRTGGMRGYTF
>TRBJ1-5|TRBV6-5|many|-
TGTGCCAGCAGTTACGGGGGTGCCAGGCAGCCCCAGCATTTT
CASSYGGARQPQHF
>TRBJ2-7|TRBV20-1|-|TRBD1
TGCAGTGCCGCCACCCCGGACAGGGGCTACGAGCAGTACTTC
CSAATPDRGYEQYF
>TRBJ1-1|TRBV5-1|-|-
TGCGCCAGCCCCTCCGCAGAGGGACAGAACACTGAAGCTTTCTTT
CASPSAEGQNTEAFF
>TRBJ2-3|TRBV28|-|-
TGTGCCAGCAGTTCACCTGTGGCAGATACGCAGTATTTT
CASSSPVADTQYF
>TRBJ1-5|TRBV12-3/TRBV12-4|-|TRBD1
TGTGCCAGCAGTTTGGGCAGGGGGTTCGATCAGCCCCAGCATTTT
CASSLGRGFDQPQHF
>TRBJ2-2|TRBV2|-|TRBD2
TGTGCCAGCAGTGGACTAGCGGGAGGGGTCGGGGAGCTGTTTTTT
CASSGLAGGVGELFF